This T cell receptor beta chain was obtained from a study of blood T cell repertoires in COVID-19. Study-level information: Samples representing acute and convalescent COVID-19 were sourced from the United States, Italy and Spain.

Measured with immunoSEQ multiplex PCR; TCRdb has only the in-frame clones, and not every one. This table has 200,000 to 250,000 clones, about 86% appearing once. Losses at the gene ends were 0 bases for V and 2 bases for J; bases not matched to a gene: 8. The CDR3 runs to 17 residues. Germline V gene data show CDR1 as SGHRS and CDR2 as YFSETQ. This clone came up a few times. The TCR was taken from a man aged 50 to 59 with active or convalescent COVID-19. Sample: peripheral blood. The V gene is TRBV5-1, the J gene TRBJ2-5, with TRBD2 matching 9 bases. As DNA, the CDR3 is TGCGCCAGCAGCTTGGCCGGATTAGCGGGAGTGCAAGAGACCCAGTACTTC. Amino acids: CASSLAGLAGVQETQYF.